The clone carrying this T cell receptor beta chain has at least ten counts. What it binds is unknown. This sample is drawn from a study of T cells in Graves' hyperthyroidism and ophthalmopathy. Study results and caveats: Among thyroid clonotypes expanded above 0.001, most also appeared in blood.

RNA transcripts yielded amplified TCR beta CDR3 regions. Researchers ran a first-round RT-PCR on the TCR CDR3 using the HTBI primer set. TCRdb processed the multiplex PCR reads anew with MiXCR; each CDR3 protein has one entry. Of approximately 590,000 distinct CDR3 sequences listed, more than 15% were seen once; the top ten hold approximately 7%. Each diagnosis was grounded in clinical symptoms, serum thyroxine and TRAb, thyroid ultrasound, and orbital computed tomography. V dropped 0 bases and J dropped 1; count of bases not matched to a gene: 2. Germline V gives CDR1 LGHDT, CDR2 YNNKEL (reference sequence). The CDR3 sequence is 15 residues long.

This TCR came from a woman under 40 with Graves' hyperthyroidism. The V gene is TRBV3-1, the J gene TRBJ1-1; TRBD1 matches 7 bases. The specimen was blood. This CDR3 is CASSQESGGNTEAFF. The DNA for the CDR3 is TGTGCCAGCAGCCAAGAATCAGGGGGGAACACTGAAGCTTTCTTT.